Following are 20 T cell receptor beta chains from one sample sequenced in a study of T cell responses to AZD1222 COVID-19 vaccine. Using immunoSEQ multiplex PCR, the repertoire was profiled, and TCRdb retains in-frame clones only, with some absent. The data show some 150,000 clones, around 90% seen once. The sequences come from peripheral blood, collected 28 days after the second dose of the MenACWY control vaccine. These receptors all come from an adult who received the MenACWY meningococcal vaccine as a control.

CDR3 region: CASSFGTTDTQYF. In DNA form, the CDR3 reads TGTGCCAGCAGCTTCGGGACCACAGATACGCAGTATTTT. This chain uses TRBV7-2 with TRBJ2-3; D may be TRBD1 or TRBD2 (5 bases each). This CDR3 has 13 residues. Trimming took off 3 bases at V and 2 bases at J, with 6 bases between the two ends. CDR1 and CDR2 from the germline V gene are SGHTA and FQGNSA.

This chain links TRBV19 with TRBJ2-7; 8 bases line up with TRBD2. Germline V CDR1 and CDR2: LNHDA, SQIVND (reference sequence). V trimming: 7 bases; J trimming: 3 bases; junction bases outside the gene matches: 8. This CDR3 is built from 14 residues. DNA for the CDR3: TGTGCCAGTAAAGGGCGGGAGGCCCACTACGAGCAGTACTTC. The encoded protein is CASKGREAHYEQYF.

This sequence joins TRBV7-9 and TRBJ1-1, with TRBD1 identical over 7 bases. The CDR3 runs to 14 residues. Germline loops: CDR1 SEHNR, CDR2 FQNEAQ (reference sequence). The trim removed 0 bases at V and 7 bases at J, leaving 5 bases unmatched. CDR3 sequence (DNA): TGTGCCAGCAGCTTAGCAGGGGGGGACAGTGAAGCTTTCTTT. Protein sequence: CASSLAGGDSEAFF.

This rearrangement joins TRBV10-1 to TRBJ2-3, with 9 positions matching TRBD2. Germline CDR1 and CDR2: WNHNN and SYGVQD (reference sequence). The CDR3 has 14 residues. Germline trimming cut 10 bases from V and 4 bases from J; bases unmatched to any gene: 9. The DNA for the CDR3 is TGCGCCACCAGGGCGGGAGGGGTCTCAGATACGCAGTATTTT. Encoded protein: CATRAGGVSDTQYF.

The rearrangement uses TRBV9 and TRBJ1-3, with TRBD1 as a possible D gene (5 bases). The CDR3 loop spans 15 amino acids. The V end lost 0 bases, the J end lost 3 bases, and 10 bases lay between the germline ends. Germline loops: CDR1 SGDLS, CDR2 YYNGEE. The CDR3 region has the DNA TGTGCCAGCAGCGTAGACCAGGGCTTTGGAAACACCATATATTTT. It specifies CASSVDQGFGNTIYF.

This chain links TRBV24-1 with TRBJ2-5, with D maybe TRBD2 (6 bases). The CDR3 has 14 amino acids. Germline CDR1 KGHDR, CDR2 SFDVKD. Trimming removed 4 bases from V and 5 bases from J, with 13 bases in between. CDR3 sequence (DNA): TGTGCCACCAGTGACGCCGGGAGTCCGGAGACCCAGTACTTC. Amino acid sequence: CATSDAGSPETQYF.

The chain links TRBV19 to TRBJ2-7; 9 positions match TRBD1. The germline CDR1 and CDR2 sequences are LNHDA and SQIVND (reference sequence). This CDR3 comprises 16 residues. With V trimmed by 0 bases and J by 5 bases, 8 bases remained unmatched. The CDR3 DNA reads as TGTGCCAGTAGTATAGATCAAGACAGGGGGTCCCACGAGCAGTACTTC. Its translation: CASSIDQDRGSHEQYF.

This clone was picked up a small number of times. The rearrangement joins TRBV5-6 to TRBJ2-3; D not certain. Germline CDR1 reads SGHDT; CDR2 reads YYEEEE. The germline V and J ends were trimmed by 0 bases and 4 bases, with 9 bases remaining between them. The CDR3 totals 14 residues. CDR3 DNA sequence: TGTGCCAGCAGCTTGGGGGTCCTTGCAGATACGCAGTATTTT. Protein: CASSLGVLADTQYF.

This clone came up once. This chain connects TRBV7-2 to TRBJ2-7; D remains unclear. Germline loops: CDR1 SGHTA, CDR2 FQGNSA. The CDR3 length is 16 residues. V was pared by 2 bases and J by 2 bases, with 16 bases between. In DNA, the CDR3 is TGTGCCAGCAGCTTATCCGGTGCAGTACCGACCTACGAGCAGTACTTC. Amino acids: CASSLSGAVPTYEQYF.

V is TRBV5-1 and J is TRBJ1-1; 7 nucleotides match TRBD1. The CDR3 spans 14 residues. V dropped 3 bases and J dropped 7; count of bases not matched to a gene: 9. Germline V gene data show CDR1 as SGHRS and CDR2 as YFSETQ. The CDR3 is CASSSDRVRDEAFF. CDR3 in DNA: TGCGCCAGCAGCTCCGACAGGGTGCGGGATGAAGCTTTCTTT.

This chain uses TRBV28 with TRBJ1-5; D is unclear. The CDR3 has 12 amino acids. V lost 11 bases, J lost 7 bases, and 15 bases lay in between. The germline CDR1 and CDR2 sequences are MDHEN and SYDVKM. The CDR3 protein is CASRASTQPQHF. CDR3 nucleotides: TGTGCCTCCCGGGCCTCAACCCAGCCCCAGCATTTT.

V and J are TRBV5-4 and TRBJ1-1, with 11 bases aligning to TRBD1. The CDR3 length is 17 residues. The V and J ends lost 2 bases and 5 bases, in that order; junction bases with no gene match: 11. CDR1 is SGHNT and CDR2 is YYREEE in the germline V gene (reference sequence). DNA of the CDR3: TGTGCCAGCAGCTTTATCGGGACAGGGGGATCTGGAACTGAAGCTTTCTTT. Translating gives CASSFIGTGGSGTEAFF. The full variable domain, in which reference TRBV5-4 and TRBJ1-1 provide the parts outside the CDR3, is ETGVTQSPTHLIKTRGQQVTLRCSSQSGHNTVSWYQQALGQGPQFIFQYYREEENGRGNFPPRFSGLQFPNYSSELNVNALELDDSALYLCASSFIGTGGSGTEAFFGQGTRLTVV.

This rearrangement joins TRBV11-2 to TRBJ1-3, with D possibly matching TRBD1 (5 bases). V shed 9 bases and J shed 2 bases, with 20 bases lying between them. This CDR3 contains 16 residues. Germline CDR1 SGHAT, CDR2 FQNNGV. The DNA for the CDR3 is TGTGCCAGTGACCGGGGCAGGGTAGGCACTGGAAACACCATATATTTT. Protein: CASDRGRVGTGNTIYF.

The rearrangement uses TRBV27 and TRBJ2-7, with 8 bases that match TRBD2. This CDR3 is 14 amino acids long. The ends lost 5 bases at V and 7 bases at J; junction bases unmatched: 10. Germline CDR1 is MNHEY and CDR2 is SMNVEV (reference sequence). CDR3 region: CASSTLGLGEEQYF. CDR3 in DNA: TGTGCCAGCAGTACCTTGGGACTAGGGGAAGAGCAGTACTTC.

The chain joins TRBV6-5 to TRBJ2-6; no clear D gene. CDR1 is MNHEY and CDR2 is SVGAGI in the germline V gene. Trimming removed 4 bases at V and 2 bases at J, with 0 bases between. The CDR3 consists of 12 residues. In DNA, the CDR3 is TGTGCCAGCAGTTCTGGGGCCAACGTCCTGACTTTC. The encoded protein is CASSSGANVLTF.

This chain links TRBV30 with TRBJ1-4; the D is unclear. Germline CDR1 reads GTSNPN; CDR2 reads SVGIG (reference sequence). The V gene lost 8 bases and the J gene lost 7 bases, with 17 bases spanning the gap. The CDR3 covers 13 residues. The CDR3 nucleotides read TGTGCCCGAGGCGAGGCCCCTAGTGAAAAACTGTTTTTT. Residues: CARGEAPSEKLFF.

The gene calls are TRBV7-2 and TRBJ1-6; 7 positions match TRBD1. The CDR3 is made up of 14 amino acids. V dropped 5 bases and J dropped 5; count of bases not matched to a gene: 3. Per germline, CDR1 SGHTA and CDR2 FQGNSA. CDR3 loop: CASSHGQDNSPLHF. Here the CDR3 DNA reads TGTGCCAGCAGCCACGGACAGGATAATTCACCCCTCCACTTT.

This clone was observed once. The V gene is TRBV6-4, the J gene TRBJ2-7; maybe TRBD1 (5 bases). Trimming took 7 bases from V and 6 from J, leaving 19 bases between them. The germline V gene encodes CDR1 MRHNA and CDR2 SNTAGT. The CDR3 covers 14 residues. DNA of the CDR3: TGTGCCAGCAATAGTTTCGTCAGGGCGCGCGAGCAGTACTTC. It yields the protein CASNSFVRAREQYF.

This chain links TRBV7-9 with TRBJ2-1; TRBD1 agrees at 7 bases. CDR3 length: 14 amino acids. V was pared by 11 bases and J by 3 bases, with 10 bases of the junction left unmatched. Germline assignment: CDR1 SEHNR and CDR2 FQNEAQ (reference sequence). CDR3 DNA sequence: TGTGCCGTACTGTGGGACAGCGGCTACAATGAGCAGTTCTTC. Translation: CAVLWDSGYNEQFF.

The gene calls are TRBV6-2 or TRBV6-3 and TRBJ1-5, with D possibly being TRBD1 (5 bases). V lost 5 bases and J lost 3, with 17 bases in between. This CDR3 is built from 16 residues. The germline V gene has CDR1 MNHEY and CDR2 SVGEGT. The CDR3 reads CASSTGGMLDNQPQHF. The CDR3 DNA reads TGTGCCAGCAGTACGGGGGGAATGCTCGACAATCAGCCCCAGCATTTT.